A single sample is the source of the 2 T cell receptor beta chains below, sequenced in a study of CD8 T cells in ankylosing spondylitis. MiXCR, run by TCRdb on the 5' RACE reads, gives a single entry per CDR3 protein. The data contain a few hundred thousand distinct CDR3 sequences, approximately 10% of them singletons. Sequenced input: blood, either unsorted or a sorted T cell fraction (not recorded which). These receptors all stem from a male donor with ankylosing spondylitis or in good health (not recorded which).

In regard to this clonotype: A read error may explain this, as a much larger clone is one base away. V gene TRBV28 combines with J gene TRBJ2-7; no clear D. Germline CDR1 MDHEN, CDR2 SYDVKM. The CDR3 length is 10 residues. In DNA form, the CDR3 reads TGTGCCAGCAGCTCCTACGTGCAGTACTTC. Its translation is CASSSYVQYF.

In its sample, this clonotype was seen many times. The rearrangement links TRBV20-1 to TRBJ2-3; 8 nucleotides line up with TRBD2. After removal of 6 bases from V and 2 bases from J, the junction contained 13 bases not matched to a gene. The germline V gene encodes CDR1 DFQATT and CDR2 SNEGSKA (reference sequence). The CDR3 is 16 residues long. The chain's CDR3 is CSAPLSGGGYTDTQYF. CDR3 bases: TGCAGTGCCCCCCTCTCGGGGGGGGGATACACAGATACGCAGTATTTT.